This paragraph covers one T cell receptor beta chain sequence. These data originate in a study of cytomegalovirus exposure and HLA in healthy donors. Primers for the PCR totalled 60 Vbeta and 13 Jbeta. The repertoire was sequenced with immunoSEQ multiplex PCR; TCRdb's copy has only in-frame clones and lacks some. The table shows approximately 97,000 clones, with approximately 85% occurring only once. CDR1 and CDR2 from the germline V gene are SGHNT and YYREEE (reference sequence). The CDR3 has 14 residues. Trimming shortened V by 0 bases and J by 8 bases, and 12 bases separated the two germline ends. What was sequenced was PBMCs. The chain carries TRBV5-4 and TRBJ2-4; D is possibly TRBD1 (6 bases). The clonotype comes from a man aged 35-49 years in good health and CMV-seropositive. Here the CDR3 reads CASSLEGDFDIQYF. As DNA, the CDR3 is TGTGCCAGCAGCTTGGAGGGGGATTTTGACATTCAGTACTTC.